The clone carrying this TCR beta chain was detected only a few times. The antigen remains unidentified. After constant-region reverse-primer amplification, full-length variable regions underwent semi-nested PCR with Nested Universal Primer A. A single record per CDR3 protein comes from TCRdb applying MiXCR to the 5' RACE reads. The sample lists thousands of distinct CDR3 sequences, around three fifths occurring once. Memory CD4+ T cells were sorted as CD4+CD45RO+CD25- cells. General study results and limits: In terms of TCR gene usage, tumor memory CD4+ T cells clustered together with blood and lymph node memory CD4+ cells, as well as with lymph node naive CD4+ cells.

V dropped 3 bases and J dropped 0 bases, with 15 bases sitting between them. Germline CDR1 SGHKS, CDR2 YYEKEE (reference sequence). CDR3 length equals 16 residues. This TCR derives from a female donor with breast cancer. The chain carries TRBV5-5 and TRBJ1-1; D perhaps matches TRBD1 (5 bases). Sequenced sample: tumor-infiltrating memory CD4+ T cells sorted from the breast tumor. Subset here: memory CD4+ T cells, CD4+CD45RO+CD25-. The chain's CDR3 is CASSYHLGTVNTEAFF. Written as DNA, the CDR3 is TGTGCCAGCAGCTACCACCTTGGGACGGTGAACACTGAAGCTTTCTTT. Supplemented by reference TRBV5-5 and TRBJ1-1, the full variable domain reads DAGVTQSPTHLIKTRGQQVTLRCSPISGHKSVSWYQQVLGQGPQFIFQYYEKEERGRGNFPDRFSARQFPNYSSELNVNALLLGDSALYLCASSYHLGTVNTEAFFGQGTRLTVV.